This is a list of T cell receptor beta chains from one sample in a study of blood T cell repertoires in COVID-19. The data were produced by immunoSEQ multiplex PCR, yet TCRdb's version contains in-frame clones alone and is incomplete. The data contain 40,000 or so clones, almost 90% of them singletons. The material sequenced was peripheral blood. Receptor source: a man in his forties or fifties with active COVID-19. Each CDR3 is given with its conserved first and last residue. The D gene is left open where the match is weak. Size tells how often a clone was seen (once, few, many) or the class of an expanded clone, and some rows leave it out.

abundance,j_gene,v_gene,d_gene,CDR3aa,CDR3nt
NA,TRBJ2-1,TRBV5-4,NA,CASSAQQGRHNEQFF,TGTGCCAGCAGCGCGCAACAGGGACGTCACAATGAGCAGTTCTTC
NA,TRBJ1-1,TRBV19,TRBD1,CASSPDRVDAAFF,TGTGCCAGTAGTCCAGACAGGGTGGACGCAGCTTTCTTT
NA,TRBJ2-5,TRBV5-1,NA,CASSLGRSRGETQYF,TGCGCCAGCAGCTTGGGCCGCTCCCGGGGGGAGACCCAGTACTTC
NA,TRBJ2-3,TRBV6-6,TRBD1,CASTSRDRVGDTQYF,TGTGCCAGCACCTCTCGGGACAGGGTGGGAGATACGCAGTATTTT
NA,TRBJ2-3,TRBV7-3,TRBD2,CASSLNPSGVDTQYF,TGTGCCAGCAGCTTAAATCCTAGCGGGGTAGATACGCAGTATTTT
NA,TRBJ2-1,TRBV6-1,TRBD2,CASSEAGAGGTLFEQFF,TGTGCCAGCAGTGAAGCTGGAGCGGGGGGAACCTTGTTTGAGCAGTTCTTC
NA,TRBJ1-6,TRBV15,TRBD1,CATRAPGTENSPLHF,TGTGCCACCAGGGCCCCCGGGACAGAAAATTCACCCCTCCACTTT
once,TRBJ1-1,TRBV28,NA,CASSIQGGAFF,TGTGCCAGCAGTATACAGGGAGGGGCTTTCTTT
NA,TRBJ2-1,TRBV9,NA,CASSVELAKFDEQFF,TGTGCCAGCAGCGTAGAACTAGCTAAGTTTGATGAGCAGTTCTTC
NA,TRBJ1-2,TRBV6-5,NA,CASRVGSNYGYTF,TGTGCCAGCAGGGTTGGGAGTAACTATGGCTACACCTTC
NA,TRBJ1-2,TRBV30,NA,CAWSIANYGYTF,TGTGCCTGGTCGATAGCTAACTATGGCTACACCTTC
NA,TRBJ1-6,TRBV5-8,NA,CASSSPGSYNSPLHF,TGTGCCAGCAGCTCTCCGGGTTCCTATAATTCACCCCTCCACTTT
NA,TRBJ2-7,TRBV19,NA,CASSRTGLLGYEQYF,TGTGCCAGTAGTAGAACAGGGCTGCTTGGCTACGAGCAGTACTTC
NA,TRBJ2-1,TRBV5-5,TRBD2,CASRETSGDYNEQFF,TGTGCCAGCAGGGAGACTAGCGGGGACTACAATGAGCAGTTCTTC
NA,TRBJ2-7,TRBV30,TRBD1,CAWSAGLGGPYF,TGTGCCTGGAGTGCTGGTCTAGGGGGCCCCTACTTC
NA,TRBJ2-3,TRBV7-2,NA,CASSYRTGSRDTQYF,TGTGCCAGCAGCTACCGGACCGGGAGTCGGGATACGCAGTATTTT
NA,TRBJ2-5,TRBV6-2/TRBV6-3,TRBD2,CASSRELAGVETQYF,TGTGCCAGCAGTCGAGAACTAGCGGGGGTAGAGACCCAGTACTTC
NA,TRBJ1-6,TRBV6-5,NA,CASSYSRQIASPLHF,TGTGCCAGCAGTTACTCGAGACAAATCGCTTCACCCCTCCACTTT
few,TRBJ2-7,TRBV5-1,NA,CASSLSGTEQYF,TGCGCCAGCAGCTTGTCCGGGACAGAGCAGTACTTC
NA,TRBJ2-3,TRBV6-4,TRBD1,CASSQSGTATDTQYF,TGTGCCAGCAGCCAATCTGGGACAGCAACAGATACGCAGTATTTT
NA,TRBJ2-7,TRBV18,NA,CASSPPSGYEQYF,TGTGCCAGCTCACCACCCTCAGGATACGAGCAGTACTTC
NA,TRBJ2-7,TRBV5-4,TRBD1,CASSSGTGLSYEQYF,TGTGCCAGCAGCTCCGGGACAGGGTTATCCTACGAGCAGTACTTC
NA,TRBJ2-7,TRBV7-2,TRBD2,CASSLGLAGGSGEQYF,TGTGCCAGCAGCTTAGGGCTAGCGGGGGGTTCCGGCGAGCAGTACTTC
NA,TRBJ1-2,TRBV6-5,TRBD1,CASRSTGHGYGYTF,TGTGCCAGCAGATCGACAGGGCACGGCTATGGCTACACCTTC
NA,TRBJ2-1,TRBV28,TRBD1,CASSGTGLRREQFF,TGTGCCAGCAGTGGGACAGGGCTCCGGAGGGAGCAGTTCTTC
few,TRBJ2-1,TRBV20-1,NA,CSATEGNEQFF,TGCAGTGCGACCGAGGGCAATGAGCAGTTCTTC
NA,TRBJ2-7,TRBV19,NA,CASRLYPGAYEQYF,TGTGCCAGTAGGTTGTACCCCGGGGCCTACGAGCAGTACTTC
NA,TRBJ1-3,TRBV7-2,NA,CASSLAVLDSSGNTIYF,TGTGCCAGCAGCCTAGCTGTATTGGACAGCTCTGGAAACACCATATATTTT
once,TRBJ1-1,TRBV18,TRBD1,CASSPGQGVRNTEAFF,TGTGCCAGCTCCCCGGGACAGGGAGTCCGGAACACTGAAGCTTTCTTT